This paragraph covers one T cell receptor beta chain sequence. Its specificity is unknown. The CDR3 end lies 3 residues beyond the end of the read and is filled in from the germline J gene. Each participant carried one incident cervical HPV16 infection only. These data belong to a study of T cells in women clearing cervical HPV infection. Trimming left V 5 bases short and J 3 bases short, with 14 bases between. The CDR3 is 15 amino acids. Germline V gene data show CDR1 as MRHNA and CDR2 as SNTAGT. Repertoires were generated with immunoSEQ multiplex PCR, while TCRdb's copy carries only in-frame clones and drops some. The listing contains around 38,000 clones. Findings and caveats of the study: TRBV6-7 relative abundance averaged approximately 0.1% in cases and less than 0.2% in controls.

The chain employs TRBV6-4 and TRBJ2-1, with D possibly TRBD1 on 5 matching bases. This clonotype was obtained from a woman aged 18-70 years with a cervical HPV16 infection that either progressed to CIN3+ or cleared (not recorded which). The specimen sequenced was blood buffy coat. The DNA read from the CDR3 is TGTGCCAGCAGTCCGAGGCAGGGAAGCTACAATGAG. It is translated as CASSPRQGSYNE. From start to end, the CDR3 is CASSPRQGSYNEQFF.